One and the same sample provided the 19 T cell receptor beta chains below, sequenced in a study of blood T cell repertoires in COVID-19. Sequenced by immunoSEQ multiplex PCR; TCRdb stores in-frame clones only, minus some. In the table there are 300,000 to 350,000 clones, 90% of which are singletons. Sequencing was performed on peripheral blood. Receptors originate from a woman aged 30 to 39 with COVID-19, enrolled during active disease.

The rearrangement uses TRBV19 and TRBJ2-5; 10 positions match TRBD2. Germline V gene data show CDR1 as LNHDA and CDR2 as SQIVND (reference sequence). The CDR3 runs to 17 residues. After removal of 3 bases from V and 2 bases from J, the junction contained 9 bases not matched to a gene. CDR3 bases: TGTGCCAGTAGTATGGATCTAGGACTAGCGGATCAAGAGACCCAGTACTTC. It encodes CASSMDLGLADQETQYF.

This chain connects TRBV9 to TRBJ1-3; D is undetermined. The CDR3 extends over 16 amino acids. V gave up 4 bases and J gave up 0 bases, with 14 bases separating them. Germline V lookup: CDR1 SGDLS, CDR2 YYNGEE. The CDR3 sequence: CASSTFDISSGNTIYF. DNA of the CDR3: TGTGCCAGCAGCACCTTCGACATCAGCTCTGGAAACACCATATATTTT.

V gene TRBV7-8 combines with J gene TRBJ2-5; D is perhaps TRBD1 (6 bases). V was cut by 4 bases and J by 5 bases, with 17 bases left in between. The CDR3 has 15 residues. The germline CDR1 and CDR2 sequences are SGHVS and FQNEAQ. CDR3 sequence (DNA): TGTGCCAGCAGCTCCGACCCAGGGGTGGGCGAGACCCAGTACTTC. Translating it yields CASSSDPGVGETQYF.

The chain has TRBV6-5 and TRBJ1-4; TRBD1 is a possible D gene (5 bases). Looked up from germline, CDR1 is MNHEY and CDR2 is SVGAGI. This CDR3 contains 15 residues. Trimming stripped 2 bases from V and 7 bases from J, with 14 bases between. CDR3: CASSYRRDGGEKLFF. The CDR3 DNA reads TGTGCCAGCAGTTACCGCAGGGACGGGGGTGAAAAACTGTTTTTT.

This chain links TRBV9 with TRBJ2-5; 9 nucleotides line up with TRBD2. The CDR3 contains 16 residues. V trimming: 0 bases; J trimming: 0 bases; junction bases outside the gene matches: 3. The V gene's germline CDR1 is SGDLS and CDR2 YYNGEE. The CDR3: CASSVAAGGYQETQYF. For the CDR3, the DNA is TGTGCCAGCAGCGTAGCTGCGGGAGGGTACCAAGAGACCCAGTACTTC.

Here the CDR3 reads CASTAGGNTIYF. The CDR3 DNA sequence: TGTGCCAGCACGGCAGGGGGAAACACCATATATTTT. The rearrangement links TRBV2 to TRBJ1-3; the D gene is possibly TRBD1 (5 bases). The V gene's germline CDR1 is SNHLY and CDR2 FYNNEI. The CDR3 sequence is 12 residues long. The V and J ends lost 7 bases and 4 bases respectively, with 8 bases between them.

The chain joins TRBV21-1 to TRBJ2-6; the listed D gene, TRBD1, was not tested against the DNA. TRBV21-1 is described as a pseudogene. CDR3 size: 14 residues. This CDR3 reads CASSNWPGANVLTF. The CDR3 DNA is TGTGCCAGCAGCAATTGGCCAGGGGCCAACGTCCTGACTTTC.

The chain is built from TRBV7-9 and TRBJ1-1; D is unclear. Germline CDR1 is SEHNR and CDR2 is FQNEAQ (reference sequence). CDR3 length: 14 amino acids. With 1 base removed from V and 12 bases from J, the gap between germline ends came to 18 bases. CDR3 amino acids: CASSLGSDGAGTFF. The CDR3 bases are TGTGCCAGCAGCTTAGGCTCTGATGGAGCCGGAACTTTCTTT.

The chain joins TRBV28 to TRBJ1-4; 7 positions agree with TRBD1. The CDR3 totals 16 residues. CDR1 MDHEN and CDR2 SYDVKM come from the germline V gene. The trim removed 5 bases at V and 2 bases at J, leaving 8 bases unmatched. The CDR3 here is CASSDSQGGTNEKLFF. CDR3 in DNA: TGTGCCAGCAGTGATTCCCAGGGGGGTACTAATGAAAAACTGTTTTTT. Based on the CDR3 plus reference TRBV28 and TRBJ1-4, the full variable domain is DVKVTQSSRYLVKRTGEKVFLECVQDMDHENMFWYRQDPGLGLRLIYFSYDVKMKEKGDIPEGYSVSREKKERFSLILESASTNQTSMYLCASSDSQGGTNEKLFFGSGTQLSVL.

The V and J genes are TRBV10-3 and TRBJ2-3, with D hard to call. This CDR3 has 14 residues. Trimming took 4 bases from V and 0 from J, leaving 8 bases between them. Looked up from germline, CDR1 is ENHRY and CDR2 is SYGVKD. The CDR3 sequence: CAISAGASTDTQYF. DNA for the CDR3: TGTGCCATCAGTGCGGGTGCTAGCACAGATACGCAGTATTTT.

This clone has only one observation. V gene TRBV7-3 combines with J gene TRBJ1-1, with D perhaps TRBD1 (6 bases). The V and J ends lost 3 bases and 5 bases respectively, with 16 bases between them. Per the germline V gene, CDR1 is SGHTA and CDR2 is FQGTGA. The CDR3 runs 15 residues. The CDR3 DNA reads TGTGCCAGCAGCTTGGGTGAGGGGAGGGGGACTGAAGCTTTCTTT. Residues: CASSLGEGRGTEAFF.

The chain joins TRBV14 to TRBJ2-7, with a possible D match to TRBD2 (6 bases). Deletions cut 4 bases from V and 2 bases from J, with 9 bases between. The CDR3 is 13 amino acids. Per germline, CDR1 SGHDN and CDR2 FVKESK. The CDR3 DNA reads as TGTGCCAGCAGCCTCGGGAGCCCCTACGAGCAGTACTTC. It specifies CASSLGSPYEQYF.

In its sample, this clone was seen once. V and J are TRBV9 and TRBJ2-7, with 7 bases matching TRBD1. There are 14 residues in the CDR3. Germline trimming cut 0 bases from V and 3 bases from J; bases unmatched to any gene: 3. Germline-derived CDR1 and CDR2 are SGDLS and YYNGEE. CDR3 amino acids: CASSVATGNYEQYF. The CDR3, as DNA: TGTGCCAGCAGCGTAGCGACAGGGAACTACGAGCAGTACTTC.

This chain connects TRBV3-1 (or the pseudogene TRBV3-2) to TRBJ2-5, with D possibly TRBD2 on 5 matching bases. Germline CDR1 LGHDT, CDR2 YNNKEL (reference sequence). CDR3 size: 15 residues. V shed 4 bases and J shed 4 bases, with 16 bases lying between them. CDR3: CASSLLATKRETQYF. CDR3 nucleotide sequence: TGTGCCAGCAGCCTGCTAGCCACCAAAAGAGAGACCCAGTACTTC.

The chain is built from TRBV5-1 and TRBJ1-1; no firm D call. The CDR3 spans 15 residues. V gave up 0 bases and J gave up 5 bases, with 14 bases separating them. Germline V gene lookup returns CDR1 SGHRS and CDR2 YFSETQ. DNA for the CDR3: TGCGCCAGCAGCTTGGATTTTAGGGCGGGAACTGAAGCTTTCTTT. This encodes CASSLDFRAGTEAFF. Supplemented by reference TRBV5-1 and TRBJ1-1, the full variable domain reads KAGVTQTPRYLIKTRGQQVTLSCSPISGHRSVSWYQQTPGQGLQFLFEYFSETQRNKGNFPGRFSGRQFSNSRSEMNVSTLELGDSALYLCASSLDFRAGTEAFFGQGTRLTVV.

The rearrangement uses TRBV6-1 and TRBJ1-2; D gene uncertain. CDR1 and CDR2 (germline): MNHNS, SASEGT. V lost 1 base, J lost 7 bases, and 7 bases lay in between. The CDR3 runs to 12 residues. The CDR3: CASSEGGIGYTF. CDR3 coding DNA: TGTGCCAGCAGTGAAGGAGGGATTGGCTACACCTTC.

This CDR3 is CASSEQGYSDEQYF. CDR3 bases: TGTGCCAGCAGTGAGCAGGGTTACAGCGACGAGCAGTACTTC. V gene TRBV2 combines with J gene TRBJ2-7; a weak D match, TRBD1 (5 bases). The germline V and J ends were trimmed by 3 bases and 5 bases, with 14 bases remaining between them. The CDR3 length is 14 residues. Germline loops: CDR1 SNHLY, CDR2 FYNNEI.

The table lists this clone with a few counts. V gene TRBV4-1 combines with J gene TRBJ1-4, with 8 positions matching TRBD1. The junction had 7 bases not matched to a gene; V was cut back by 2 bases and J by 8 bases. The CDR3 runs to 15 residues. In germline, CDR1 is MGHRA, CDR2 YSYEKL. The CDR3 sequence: CASSQSIQGGEKLFF. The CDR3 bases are TGCGCCAGCAGCCAATCGATACAGGGGGGAGAAAAACTGTTTTTT.

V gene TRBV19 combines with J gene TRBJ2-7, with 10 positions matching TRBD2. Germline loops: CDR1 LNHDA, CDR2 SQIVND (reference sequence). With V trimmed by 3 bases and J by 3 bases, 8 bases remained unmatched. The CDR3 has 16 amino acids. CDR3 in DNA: TGTGCCAGTAGTATCCTCTCGGCTAGCGGGAGCTACGAGCAGTACTTC. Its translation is CASSILSASGSYEQYF.